This is a list of T cell receptor beta chains from one sample in a study of blood T cell repertoires in COVID-19. The method was immunoSEQ multiplex PCR; TCRdb's version includes in-frame clones alone and lacks a portion of them. The top ten clones hold 7.9% of a sample with about 120,000 clones, around 77% of them seen once. The sequenced sample was peripheral blood. All receptors derive from a human donor in a cohort sampled during active COVID-19. Both conserved end residues are part of each CDR3. A D gene is named only where the DNA matches it firmly. Part of the rows lack a size; the others show once, few, many or a class for expanded clones.

>TRBD1|TRBJ2-7|few|TRBV5-1
CASSPQGQGIYEQYF
TGCGCCAGCAGCCCTCAGGGACAGGGGATCTACGAGCAGTACTTC
>TRBD1|TRBJ2-7|few|TRBV27
CASSPRGQGLYEQYF
TGTGCCAGCAGTCCAAGGGGACAGGGCCTCTACGAGCAGTACTTC
>NA|TRBJ1-2|NA|TRBV11-2
CASSPGTSNYGYTF
TGTGCCAGCAGCCCTGGGACAAGTAACTATGGCTACACCTTC
>NA|TRBJ2-7|NA|TRBV20-1
CSASVKSGSSYEQYF
TGCAGTGCTAGTGTCAAGAGCGGAAGCTCCTACGAGCAGTACTTC
>NA|TRBJ1-4|NA|TRBV5-1
CASSLAPLGANEKLFF
TGCGCCAGCAGCTTGGCCCCTTTGGGCGCTAATGAAAAACTGTTTTTT
>NA|TRBJ2-2|NA|TRBV30
CAWSDPDISYTGELFF
TGTGCCTGGAGTGATCCTGACATAAGTTACACCGGGGAGCTGTTTTTT
>NA|TRBJ1-2|NA|TRBV28
CASSLRWEGGNYGYTF
TGTGCCAGCAGTCTCAGATGGGAGGGGGGGAACTATGGCTACACCTTC
>TRBD1|TRBJ2-5|NA|TRBV5-4
CASSLRTGSGETQYF
TGTGCCAGCAGCTTGCGGACAGGGTCGGGCGAGACCCAGTACTTC
>NA|TRBJ2-5|few|TRBV7-9
CASSISGDQETQYF
TGTGCCAGCAGCATCTCCGGGGACCAAGAGACCCAGTACTTC
>TRBD1|TRBJ1-2|NA|TRBV18
CASSPDRDRGYTF
TGTGCCAGCTCGCCCGACAGGGATCGTGGCTACACCTTC
>TRBD2|TRBJ2-7|NA|TRBV19
CASSLERGSYYEQYF
TGTGCCAGTAGTCTCGAGCGGGGCAGCTACTACGAGCAGTACTTC
>TRBD2|TRBJ2-7|NA|TRBV6-5
CASSAERGAVEQYF
TGTGCCAGCAGCGCAGAGCGGGGGGCGGTCGAGCAGTACTTC
>NA|TRBJ1-6|NA|TRBV21-1
CASPGGGDYNSPLHF
TGTGCCAGTCCCGGGGGAGGGGACTATAATTCACCCCTCCACTTT
>TRBD1|TRBJ2-7|NA|TRBV28
CASSFNTGTGDYEQYF
TGTGCCAGCAGTTTCAACACCGGGACAGGGGACTACGAGCAGTACTTC
>NA|TRBJ2-7|NA|TRBV7-9
CASSGPSTLYEQYF
TGTGCCAGCAGCGGGCCTAGCACCCTATACGAGCAGTACTTC
>NA|TRBJ1-5|NA|TRBV7-9
CASSLDMSSQPQHF
TGTGCCAGCAGCTTAGACATGTCTAGTCAGCCCCAGCATTTT
>NA|TRBJ1-2|NA|TRBV7-9
CASSLIQNLALGYTF
TGTGCCAGCAGCTTAATACAGAACCTAGCGCTTGGCTACACCTTC
>TRBD2|TRBJ2-7|NA|TRBV27
CASSLLAGGSYEQYF
TGTGCCAGCAGCCTCTTAGCGGGAGGGTCCTACGAGCAGTACTTC
>NA|TRBJ2-7|NA|TRBV15
CATSSGTYEQYF
TGTGCCACCAGCAGCGGGACCTACGAGCAGTACTTC
>NA|TRBJ2-7|NA|TRBV10-2
CASSGPDSSSYEQYF
TGCGCCAGCAGTGGCCCGGACTCTTCCTCCTACGAGCAGTACTTC
>NA|TRBJ2-1|NA|TRBV21-1
CASSNPPGRYNEQFF
TGTGCCAGCAGCAACCCACCGGGAAGGTACAATGAGCAGTTCTTC
>TRBD1|TRBJ1-3|NA|TRBV12-3/TRBV12-4
CASATGGNTIYF
TGTGCCAGCGCAACAGGGGGGAACACCATATATTTT
>NA|TRBJ1-3|NA|TRBV6-5
CASTPTANSGNTIYF
TGTGCCAGCACCCCGACAGCCAACTCTGGAAACACCATATATTTT
>TRBD2|TRBJ2-7|NA|TRBV5-4
CASSTSRGGREGEQYF
TGTGCCAGCAGCACATCGCGCGGGGGGAGGGAGGGCGAGCAGTACTTC
>NA|TRBJ2-7|few|TRBV9
CASSPRQSSYEQYF
TGTGCCAGCAGCCCCCGACAGAGCTCCTACGAGCAGTACTTC
>NA|TRBJ2-7|few|TRBV10-3
CAISEESSYEQYF
TGTGCCATCAGTGAGGAGAGCTCCTACGAGCAGTACTTC
>NA|TRBJ1-1|once|TRBV5-6
CASSFGAGNTEAFF
TGTGCCAGCAGCTTCGGTGCCGGGAACACTGAAGCTTTCTTT
>NA|TRBJ2-7|few|TRBV5-1
CASSLLAGARYEQYF
TGCGCCAGCAGCTTGTTAGCAGGGGCTAGATACGAGCAGTACTTC
>NA|TRBJ2-7|NA|TRBV6-1
CASSEPGPYEQYF
TGTGCCAGCAGTGAACCGGGTCCCTACGAGCAGTACTTC
>TRBD2|TRBJ2-7|NA|TRBV4-2
CASSQDRGGNYEQYF
TGTGCCAGCAGCCAAGACCGCGGGGGGAACTACGAGCAGTACTTC
>NA|TRBJ2-7|NA|TRBV29-1
CSVAQGIGYEQYF
TGCAGCGTTGCACAGGGAATAGGCTACGAGCAGTACTTC
>TRBD1|TRBJ1-2|NA|TRBV19
CASSIFTGDYGYTF
TGTGCCAGTAGTATATTCACAGGGGACTATGGCTACACCTTC
>TRBD1|TRBJ1-4|once|TRBV5-1
CASSPGQGITTNEKLFF
TGCGCCAGCAGCCCTGGACAGGGAATCACAACTAATGAAAAACTGTTTTTT
>TRBD1|TRBJ1-6|few|TRBV11-3
CASSLAPSPGQGSNSPLHF
TGTGCCAGCAGCTTAGCTCCTTCCCCGGGACAGGGAAGTAATTCACCCCTCCACTTT
>NA|TRBJ1-1|NA|TRBV5-1
CASSLVSGLRAYDTEAFF
TGCGCCAGCAGCTTGGTATCAGGGTTAAGAGCCTACGACACTGAAGCTTTCTTT
>NA|TRBJ1-4|NA|TRBV6-1
CASSDRGAATNEKLFF
TGTGCCAGCAGTGATCGGGGGGCAGCAACTAATGAAAAACTGTTTTTT
>NA|TRBJ2-7|NA|TRBV5-1
CASSPGTRSFYEQYF
TGCGCCAGCAGCCCCGGTACCAGGTCTTTTTACGAGCAGTACTTC
>TRBD1|TRBJ2-7|NA|TRBV6-5
CASSIGTGTDEQYF
TGTGCCAGCAGTATAGGGACAGGGACGGACGAGCAGTACTTC
>NA|TRBJ2-7|NA|TRBV30
CAWSLGGRSEQYF
TGTGCCTGGAGTCTAGGGGGTCGTAGCGAGCAGTACTTC
>NA|TRBJ1-1|NA|TRBV6-5
CASSPGEAAEAFF
TGTGCCAGCAGCCCAGGGGAAGCGGCTGAAGCTTTCTTT
>TRBD2|TRBJ2-7|once|TRBV3-1/TRBV3-2
CASSPGTSGRGYEQYF
TGTGCCAGCAGTCCGGGGACTAGCGGGAGGGGTTACGAGCAGTACTTC
>TRBD2|TRBJ2-7|NA|TRBV28
CATGTGDWTSGSRKGNEQYF
TGTGCCACTGGGACAGGGGATTGGACTAGCGGGAGTCGCAAAGGGAACGAGCAGTACTTC